These T cell receptor beta chains were read from a single sample in a study of blood T cells in healthy people across ages. TCRdb re-analysed the 5' RACE reads in MiXCR, keeping a single row per CDR3 protein. Of about 1.6 million distinct CDR3 sequences detected, about 35% appear once; the ten largest clones hold approximately 10%. Specimen: blood. The receptors were gathered from a woman under 40 in good health. CDR3s include the opening cysteine and the closing phenylalanine or tryptophan. The D gene is left open where the match is weak. For some rows the clone size is stated as once, few or many, or as a class when expanded; others skip it.

>TRBV20-1|once|-|TRBJ2-3
TGCAGTGCGCCCCGGGCCCTGATCTACACAGATACGCAGTATTTT
CSAPRALIYTDTQYF
>TRBV2|-|TRBD2|TRBJ2-3
TGTGCCAGCAGACAAAAAGCGGGAGGAATTACAGATACGCAGTATTTT
CASRQKAGGITDTQYF
>TRBV7-3|few|TRBD1|TRBJ2-7
TGTGCCAGCAGCATCGACAGGGAATTCTACGAGCAGTACTTC
CASSIDREFYEQYF
>TRBV7-2|few|TRBD2|TRBJ2-1
TGTGCCAGCAGCTTATCTTGGGGGGGGTACAATGAGCAGTTCTTC
CASSLSWGGYNEQFF
>TRBV5-1|-|-|TRBJ2-3
TGCGCCAGCAGCGGTGGGCTCTCCCTGACAGATACGCAGTATTTT
CASSGGLSLTDTQYF
>TRBV20-1|-|TRBD2|TRBJ2-3
TGCAGTGCTAGATTGCGGCGGGGGGGGCAAGATACGCAGTATTTT
CSARLRRGGQDTQYF
>TRBV6-1|-|-|TRBJ1-2
TGTGCCAGCAGGGTAGGGGCTGGCTATGGCTACACCTTC
CASRVGAGYGYTF
>TRBV4-1|many|-|TRBJ2-7
TGCGCCAGCAGCCAAGGGGAGCTTGACAGGACCTACGAGCAGTACTTC
CASSQGELDRTYEQYF
>TRBV5-1|-|-|TRBJ2-5
TGCGCCAGCAGCTTTAGGGAGACGGAGACCCAGTACTTC
CASSFRETETQYF
>TRBV6-1|few|TRBD2|TRBJ2-3
TGTGCCAGCAGTGGACCCCTAGCGGGGGGGGGCACGAATACGCAGTATTTT
CASSGPLAGGGTNTQYF
>TRBV4-1|few|TRBD2|TRBJ2-3
TGCGCCAGCAGCCCCGTCCTCGGGACTAGCGGCCGCACAGATACGCAGTATTTT
CASSPVLGTSGRTDTQYF
>TRBV13|few|-|TRBJ2-3
TGTGCCAACAGCCCCCGGGGCCAATGGTCAGATACGCAGTATTTT
CANSPRGQWSDTQYF
>TRBV6-6|many|-|TRBJ2-1
TGTGCCAGCAGTTCCGGGACTCCCACCTACAATGAGCAGTTCTTC
CASSSGTPTYNEQFF
>TRBV2|few|TRBD2|TRBJ2-7
TGTGCCAGCAAGAATAGCGGGGGGGCCTACGAGCAGTACTTC
CASKNSGGAYEQYF
>TRBV7-2|once|TRBD1|TRBJ2-3
TGTGCCAGCAGTTACGAGGGGGCACCCACAGATACGCAGTATTTT
CASSYEGAPTDTQYF
>TRBV10-3|-|TRBD2|TRBJ2-5
TGTGCCATCAGCTCCCGGCGGGGGGGCCGGCAAGAGACCCAGTACTTC
CAISSRRGGRQETQYF
>TRBV20-1|many|-|TRBJ2-7
TGCAGTGCTAGAGATTTGTTACCGACCTACGAGCAGTACTTC
CSARDLLPTYEQYF
>TRBV24-1|many|TRBD1|TRBJ2-3
TGTGCCACCAGTGAGTGGGACAGGGGTGTGGATACGCAGTATTTT
CATSEWDRGVDTQYF
>TRBV4-1|-|-|TRBJ2-3
TGCGCCAGCAGCCAAGACGCTTTTAGGGGGGAGTCAGATACGCAGTATTTT
CASSQDAFRGESDTQYF
>TRBV29-1|-|-|TRBJ1-1
TGCAGCGGCAAACGGGGGAACACTGAAGCTTTCTTT
CSGKRGNTEAFF
>TRBV29-1|-|-|TRBJ1-1
TGCAGCGTCAACCACCCGGGACATAGAGACACTGAAGCTTTCTTT
CSVNHPGHRDTEAFF
>TRBV6-2/TRBV6-3|-|TRBD2|TRBJ2-1
TGTGCCAGCAGTTACCTGACTCCGATAGCGGGCAATGAGCAGTTCTTC
CASSYLTPIAGNEQFF
>TRBV14|-|-|TRBJ2-1
TGTGCCAGCAGCCAAGAAGGCGGGGCCTCCTACAATGAGCAGTTCTTC
CASSQEGGASYNEQFF
>TRBV6-6|-|-|TRBJ1-4
TGTGCCAGCAGTTACTCGGGGGGGAAGGCAACTAATGAAAAACTGTTTTTT
CASSYSGGKATNEKLFF
>TRBV6-1|-|TRBD2|TRBJ2-7
TGTGCCAGCACCCGGGGAACCCTCGGGACTAGAGTAGACGAGCAGTACTTC
CASTRGTLGTRVDEQYF
>TRBV28|few|-|TRBJ2-3
TGTGCCAGTAACGGACCTCGGGCCACAGATACGCAGTATTTT
CASNGPRATDTQYF
>TRBV20-1|-|-|TRBJ2-7
TGCAGTGCTAGACGACTGAGCTCCTACGAGCAGTACTTC
CSARRLSSYEQYF
>TRBV2|few|TRBD1|TRBJ2-1
TGTGCCAGTACGACCCTCGACAGGGCTGTGGACAATGAGCAGTTCTTC
CASTTLDRAVDNEQFF
>TRBV27|few|-|TRBJ1-1
TGTGCCAGCAGTTATAAGCCCAACACTGAAGCTTTCTTT
CASSYKPNTEAFF
>TRBV12-3/TRBV12-4|few|-|TRBJ2-1
TGTGCCAGCAGACCAACTTTAGACAGCTGGGGGGTCAATGAGCAGTTCTTC
CASRPTLDSWGVNEQFF
>TRBV20-1|few|TRBD2|TRBJ2-7
TGCAGTGCTAGAGATTTAACTAGCGGGAGTTCGTACGAGCAGTACTTC
CSARDLTSGSSYEQYF
>TRBV7-2|-|-|TRBJ2-6
TGTGCCAGCAGCACCCACTCATCTGGGGCCAACGTCCCGACTTTC
CASSTHSSGANVPTF
>TRBV6-1|-|TRBD2|TRBJ2-1
TGTGCCAGCAGTGAAGAAGGGACTAGCATCCCCTACAATGAGCAGTTCTTC
CASSEEGTSIPYNEQFF
>TRBV20-1|few|-|TRBJ2-7
TGCAGTGCTAGAGATCCTCGGCGGACGAGCTCCTACGAGCAGTACTTC
CSARDPRRTSSYEQYF
>TRBV10-3|few|-|TRBJ2-3
TGTGCCATCAGTGAGTCGACCGGGAAGACAGATACGCAGTATTTT
CAISESTGKTDTQYF
>TRBV24-1|-|-|TRBJ2-3
TGTGCCACCAGTAGGGCCCGGCCAGGGGGGTCAACTAGCACAGATACGCAGTATTTT
CATSRARPGGSTSTDTQYF
>TRBV27|-|-|TRBJ1-2
TGTGCCAGCAGTTTATCGCAGTACTATGGCTACACCTTC
CASSLSQYYGYTF
>TRBV7-2|-|TRBD1|TRBJ2-2
TGTGCCAGCAGCGCAAGACAGGGTGGGACCGGGGAGCTGTTTTTT
CASSARQGGTGELFF
>TRBV11-1|-|-|TRBJ2-7
TGTGCCAGCAGCTTAGGAGCTGTCGACGAGCAGTACTTC
CASSLGAVDEQYF
>TRBV5-6|-|-|TRBJ1-4
TGTGCCAGCAGCTTGGCCCAGGGAGGCGGTGAAAAACTGTTTTTT
CASSLAQGGGEKLFF
>TRBV27|few|TRBD1|TRBJ2-3
TGTGCCAGCAGTCCAGACAGGGGTAAGGCAGATACGCAGTATTTT
CASSPDRGKADTQYF
>TRBV9|-|-|TRBJ2-3
TGTGCCAGCAGCTTCAGGCCAGACACAGATACGCAGTATTTT
CASSFRPDTDTQYF